This T cell receptor (beta chain) was sequenced in a study of T cell responses to AZD1222 COVID-19 vaccine. The J segment lost 0 bases and the V segment lost 4 bases, leaving 3 bases of the junction unmatched. CDR3 length: 16 amino acids. Germline V lookup: CDR1 MRHNA, CDR2 SNTAGT. TCRdb keeps only in-frame clones here, not all; method: immunoSEQ multiplex PCR. The sample includes about 160,000 clones, roughly nine tenths of them seen just once. Concerning this clone: What it binds is unknown.

Study-wide findings and caveats: Every sample of the repertoires postdated the peak T cell response.

This TCR derives from an adult in good health. The rearrangement joins TRBV6-4 to TRBJ2-6; 7 positions agree with TRBD1. The starting material was peripheral blood, obtained on day 0 of MenACWY control vaccination. In DNA, the CDR3 is TGTGCCAGCAGTGCACAGGGGAACTCTGGGGCCAACGTCCTGACTTTC. Its protein product is CASSAQGNSGANVLTF.